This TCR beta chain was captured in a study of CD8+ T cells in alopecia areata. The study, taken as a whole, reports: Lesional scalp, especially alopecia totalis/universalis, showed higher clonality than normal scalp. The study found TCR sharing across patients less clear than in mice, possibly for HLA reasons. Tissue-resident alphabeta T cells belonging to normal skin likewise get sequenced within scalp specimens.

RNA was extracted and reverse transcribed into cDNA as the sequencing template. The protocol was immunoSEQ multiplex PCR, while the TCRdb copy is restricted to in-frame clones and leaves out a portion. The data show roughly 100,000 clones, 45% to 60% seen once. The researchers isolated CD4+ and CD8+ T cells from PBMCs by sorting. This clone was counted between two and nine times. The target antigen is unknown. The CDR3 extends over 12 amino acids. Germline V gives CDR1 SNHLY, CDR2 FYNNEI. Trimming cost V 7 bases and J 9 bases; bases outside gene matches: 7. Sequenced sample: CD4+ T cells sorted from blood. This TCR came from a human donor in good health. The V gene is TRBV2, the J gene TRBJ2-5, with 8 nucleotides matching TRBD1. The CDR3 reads CASNTGTGPQYF. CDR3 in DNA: TGTGCCAGCAATACCGGGACAGGACCCCAGTACTTC.